Listed below are T cell receptor beta chains from one sample, sequenced in a study of cytotoxic CD8 clonotypes in ibrutinib-treated CLL. Libraries were prepared by immunoSEQ multiplex PCR; TCRdb keeps only in-frame clonotypes and omits some of them. The sample holds 9,500 to 15,000 clones, around 62% seen once. The sample in question was PBMCs, obtained before ibrutinib treatment. These receptors were collected from a human donor with chronic lymphocytic leukemia. Both conserved end residues are part of each CDR3. D genes are given only for firm matches. Only part of the rows carry a size: once, few, many, or a class if the clone is expanded.

v_call: TRBV7-8
d_call: TRBD1
j_call: TRBJ1-4
clone_size: NA
cdr3_nt: TGTGCCAGCAGCTTAGGGACAGGGGGTGGAAAACTGTTTTTT
cdr3_aa: CASSLGTGGGKLFF

v_call: TRBV5-1
d_call: NA
j_call: TRBJ2-3
clone_size: few
cdr3_nt: TGCGCCAGCAGCTTGGGGGTCCGGGCAGATACGCAGTATTTT
cdr3_aa: CASSLGVRADTQYF

v_call: TRBV29-1
d_call: TRBD1
j_call: TRBJ2-3
clone_size: NA
cdr3_nt: TGCAGCGGGACAGGGGGCTATGGGGCACACACAGATACGCAGTATTTT
cdr3_aa: CSGTGGYGAHTDTQYF

v_call: TRBV2
d_call: NA
j_call: TRBJ1-3
clone_size: NA
cdr3_nt: TGTGCCAGCAGTGAACGGGGAAACACCATATATTTT
cdr3_aa: CASSERGNTIYF

v_call: TRBV7-9
d_call: TRBD2
j_call: TRBJ2-5
clone_size: NA
cdr3_nt: TGTGCCAGCACCCCACGGGGCGGGGGGCAAGGGACCCAGTACTTC
cdr3_aa: CASTPRGGGQGTQYF

v_call: TRBV23-1
d_call: NA
j_call: TRBJ1-2
clone_size: medium-sized
cdr3_nt: TGCGCCAGCAGTCAATCGTGGGGACACTTGAGCTATGGCTACACCTTC
cdr3_aa: CASSQSWGHLSYGYTF

v_call: TRBV11-2
d_call: NA
j_call: TRBJ2-2
clone_size: few
cdr3_nt: TGTGCCAGCAGCCTGCAGAGATCCACCGGGGAGCTGTTTTTT
cdr3_aa: CASSLQRSTGELFF

v_call: TRBV30
d_call: NA
j_call: TRBJ1-2
clone_size: few
cdr3_nt: TGTGCCTGGAGTGTAACAGCGAACTATGGCTACACCTTC
cdr3_aa: CAWSVTANYGYTF

v_call: TRBV29-1
d_call: TRBD2
j_call: TRBJ2-5
clone_size: NA
cdr3_nt: TGCAGCGTTGAGCGGGGGGGCCAAGAGACCCAGTACTTC
cdr3_aa: CSVERGGQETQYF

v_call: TRBV7-9
d_call: TRBD1
j_call: TRBJ1-4
clone_size: NA
cdr3_nt: TGTGCCAGCAGCCCCTTAGGGGGCTACACTCTTGCAACTAATGAAAAACTGTTTTTT
cdr3_aa: CASSPLGGYTLATNEKLFF

v_call: TRBV5-4
d_call: NA
j_call: TRBJ2-6
clone_size: NA
cdr3_nt: TGTGCCAGCAGCCCATACTCTGGGGCCAACGTCCTGACTTTC
cdr3_aa: CASSPYSGANVLTF

v_call: TRBV11-2
d_call: NA
j_call: TRBJ1-5
clone_size: few
cdr3_nt: TGTGCCAGCAGCTTTGATCAGGGTGGTAATCAGCCCCAGCATTTT
cdr3_aa: CASSFDQGGNQPQHF

v_call: TRBV13
d_call: NA
j_call: TRBJ1-2
clone_size: few
cdr3_nt: TGTGCCAGCAGCTTGGGGCTTGGCGGCTACACCTTC
cdr3_aa: CASSLGLGGYTF

v_call: TRBV5-6
d_call: TRBD2
j_call: TRBJ2-7
clone_size: NA
cdr3_nt: TGTGCCAGCAGCCTTGCGAGCGGGGCAGGCCTCTCCTACGAGCAGTACTTC
cdr3_aa: CASSLASGAGLSYEQYF

v_call: TRBV29-1
d_call: NA
j_call: TRBJ2-1
clone_size: once
cdr3_nt: TGCAGCGTTGAAGATTTGCGTTTTTACAATGAGCAGTTCTTC
cdr3_aa: CSVEDLRFYNEQFF

v_call: TRBV19
d_call: NA
j_call: TRBJ2-4
clone_size: once
cdr3_nt: TGTGCCAGTAGTATAAGAACAACCAAGTACTTC
cdr3_aa: CASSIRTTKYF

v_call: TRBV9
d_call: TRBD2
j_call: TRBJ2-3
clone_size: NA
cdr3_nt: TGTGCCAGCAGCGTAGATGCGGGGGGCCAAACAGATACGCAGTATTTT
cdr3_aa: CASSVDAGGQTDTQYF

v_call: TRBV21-1
d_call: NA
j_call: TRBJ1-2
clone_size: NA
cdr3_nt: TGTGCCAGCAGCAAAGGTGCAGGGGGCGACTATGGCTACACCTTC
cdr3_aa: CASSKGAGGDYGYTF

v_call: TRBV4-3
d_call: TRBD1
j_call: TRBJ2-4
clone_size: once
cdr3_nt: TGCGCCAGCAGCCTTGACAGGGTACGGAACATTCAGTACTTC
cdr3_aa: CASSLDRVRNIQYF

v_call: TRBV6-1
d_call: NA
j_call: TRBJ1-3
clone_size: NA
cdr3_nt: TGTGCCAGCAGTGAAGCGCTTCTGAGGGTCTCTGGAAACACCATATATTTT
cdr3_aa: CASSEALLRVSGNTIYF

v_call: TRBV7-6
d_call: NA
j_call: TRBJ2-1
clone_size: NA
cdr3_nt: TGTGCCAGCAGCTTAAGCGGGTACTACAATGAGCAGTTCTTC
cdr3_aa: CASSLSGYYNEQFF

v_call: TRBV28
d_call: NA
j_call: TRBJ1-3
clone_size: NA
cdr3_nt: TGTGCCAGCAGTTGGGGACGATCGCGCTCTGGAAACACCATATATTTT
cdr3_aa: CASSWGRSRSGNTIYF

v_call: TRBV29-1
d_call: NA
j_call: TRBJ1-1
clone_size: NA
cdr3_nt: TGCAGCGTCTCCGGGACACTGAACACTGAAGCTTTCTTT
cdr3_aa: CSVSGTLNTEAFF

v_call: TRBV28
d_call: NA
j_call: TRBJ1-2
clone_size: NA
cdr3_nt: TGTGCCAGCAGTCTACAGGGATTCGGCTACACCTTC
cdr3_aa: CASSLQGFGYTF

v_call: TRBV4-3
d_call: NA
j_call: TRBJ2-1
clone_size: NA
cdr3_nt: TGCGCCAGCAGCCAAGAGAGGCAGGGGTTAAGGTTCTTC
cdr3_aa: CASSQERQGLRFF

v_call: TRBV5-1
d_call: TRBD2
j_call: TRBJ2-1
clone_size: NA
cdr3_nt: TGCGCCAGCAGCCCACCTAGCGGGGGCTCGTACAATGAGCAGTTCTTC
cdr3_aa: CASSPPSGGSYNEQFF

v_call: TRBV4-3
d_call: NA
j_call: TRBJ1-1
clone_size: NA
cdr3_nt: TGCGCCAGCAGCCAAGATCTCCGGAGGGAACTGAACACTGAAGCTTTCTTT
cdr3_aa: CASSQDLRRELNTEAFF

v_call: TRBV27
d_call: NA
j_call: TRBJ2-7
clone_size: medium-sized
cdr3_nt: TGTGCCAGCAGTTCAGGACCCAGATACGAGCAGTACTTC
cdr3_aa: CASSSGPRYEQYF

v_call: TRBV7-6
d_call: TRBD1
j_call: TRBJ2-3
clone_size: NA
cdr3_nt: TGTGCCAGCAGCTTGGTCCCCAGAGACAGGGGGCTGGGGGCAGATACGCAGTATTTT
cdr3_aa: CASSLVPRDRGLGADTQYF

v_call: TRBV7-2
d_call: TRBD2
j_call: TRBJ2-7
clone_size: NA
cdr3_nt: TGTGCCAGCAGCCCGGTGGGCGGGGGGGTCTCCTACGAGCAGTACTTC
cdr3_aa: CASSPVGGGVSYEQYF

v_call: TRBV2
d_call: NA
j_call: TRBJ2-5
clone_size: NA
cdr3_nt: TGTGCCAGCAGTGAAGCGTCCATGTACCAAGAGACCCAGTACTTC
cdr3_aa: CASSEASMYQETQYF

v_call: TRBV25-1
d_call: NA
j_call: TRBJ1-1
clone_size: NA
cdr3_nt: TGTGCCAGCAGACATTGGCGGGGAGGGAACACTGAAGCTTTCTTT
cdr3_aa: CASRHWRGGNTEAFF

v_call: TRBV19
d_call: NA
j_call: TRBJ1-2
clone_size: once
cdr3_nt: TGTGCCAGTAGTATTTACGTTTCGGCGGGGAGGATCTATGGCTACACCTTC
cdr3_aa: CASSIYVSAGRIYGYTF

v_call: TRBV7-8
d_call: NA
j_call: TRBJ2-1
clone_size: NA
cdr3_nt: TGTGCCAGCAACCCGGGGCGAGGGTACAATGAGCAGTTCTTC
cdr3_aa: CASNPGRGYNEQFF

v_call: TRBV7-7
d_call: NA
j_call: TRBJ1-2
clone_size: NA
cdr3_nt: TGTGCTAGCAGTAGCGAGAGGGGCTCCCCCTATGGCTACACCTTC
cdr3_aa: CASSSERGSPYGYTF

v_call: TRBV9
d_call: TRBD1
j_call: TRBJ1-1
clone_size: few
cdr3_nt: TGTGCCAGCAGCGTAGGGGCAGGGGGGTCCTCTGAAGCTTTCTTT
cdr3_aa: CASSVGAGGSSEAFF

v_call: TRBV27
d_call: NA
j_call: TRBJ1-6
clone_size: NA
cdr3_nt: TGTGCCAGCAGTTTCTTACAGGGCGGAGGTTCACCCCTCCACTTT
cdr3_aa: CASSFLQGGGSPLHF

v_call: TRBV7-8
d_call: NA
j_call: TRBJ2-3
clone_size: NA
cdr3_nt: TGTGCCAGCAGCTTGCTGGATACGCAGTATTTT
cdr3_aa: CASSLLDTQYF

v_call: TRBV29-1
d_call: NA
j_call: TRBJ2-2
clone_size: NA
cdr3_nt: TGCAGCGTTGGTAACGGGGAGCTGTTTTTT
cdr3_aa: CSVGNGELFF

v_call: TRBV5-3
d_call: TRBD1
j_call: TRBJ1-2
clone_size: NA
cdr3_nt: TGTGCCAGAAGCTTGGGACAGGGTAACGCTGGCTACACCTTC
cdr3_aa: CARSLGQGNAGYTF

v_call: TRBV5-1
d_call: TRBD1
j_call: TRBJ2-1
clone_size: NA
cdr3_nt: TGCGCCAGCAGCTTCGACAGGGGCAATGAGCAGTTCTTC
cdr3_aa: CASSFDRGNEQFF

v_call: TRBV21-1
d_call: NA
j_call: TRBJ1-2
clone_size: NA
cdr3_nt: TGTGCCAGCAGTCTTAGAGGCAGGGGCTATGGCTACACCTTC
cdr3_aa: CASSLRGRGYGYTF

v_call: TRBV15
d_call: NA
j_call: TRBJ2-6
clone_size: few
cdr3_nt: TGTGCCACCAGCAGAGATCCGATGGGGCGCACTGGGGCCAACGTCCTGACTTTC
cdr3_aa: CATSRDPMGRTGANVLTF